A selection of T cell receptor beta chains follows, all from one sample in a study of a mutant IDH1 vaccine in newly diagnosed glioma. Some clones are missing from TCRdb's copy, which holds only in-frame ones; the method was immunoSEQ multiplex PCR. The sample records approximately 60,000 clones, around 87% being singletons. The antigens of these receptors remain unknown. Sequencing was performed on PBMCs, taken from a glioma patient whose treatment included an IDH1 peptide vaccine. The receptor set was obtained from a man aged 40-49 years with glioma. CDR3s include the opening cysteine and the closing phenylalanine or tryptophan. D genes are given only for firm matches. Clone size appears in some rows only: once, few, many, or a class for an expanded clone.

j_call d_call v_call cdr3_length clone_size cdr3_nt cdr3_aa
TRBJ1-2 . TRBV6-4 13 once TGTGCCAGCAGTGACGGCCTCACAAGGGGCTACACCTTC CASSDGLTRGYTF
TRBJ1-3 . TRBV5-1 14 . TGCGCCAGCAGCTCCGCGGGGACTGGAAACACCATATATTTT CASSSAGTGNTIYF
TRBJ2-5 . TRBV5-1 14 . TGCGCCAGCAGCTTCCAGGGACCCCAAGAGACCCAGTACTTC CASSFQGPQETQYF
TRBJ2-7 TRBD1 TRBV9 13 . TGTGCCAGCAGCAGACAGGGGTTCTACGAGCAGTACTTC CASSRQGFYEQYF
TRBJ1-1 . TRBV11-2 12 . TGTGCCAGCAGCTTAGGGGTCACTGAAGCTTTCTTT CASSLGVTEAFF
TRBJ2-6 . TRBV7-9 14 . TGTGCCAGCAGCTTGGGCTCTGGGGCCAACGTCCTGACTTTC CASSLGSGANVLTF
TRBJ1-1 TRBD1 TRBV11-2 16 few TGTGCCAGCAGCCGTCCCCGTGGGACAGGAGGTGGCGGAGCTTTCTTT CASSRPRGTGGGGAFF
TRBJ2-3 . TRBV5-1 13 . TGCGCCAGCAGCCGACTCCCCACAGATACGCAGTATTTT CASSRLPTDTQYF
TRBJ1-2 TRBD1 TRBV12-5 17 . TGTGCTAGTGGTTGGGGGACAGGTAATCCCAACTATAGGGGCTACACCTTC CASGWGTGNPNYRGYTF
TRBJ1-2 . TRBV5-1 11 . TGCGCCAGCAGCCCCGACTATGGCTACACCTTC CASSPDYGYTF
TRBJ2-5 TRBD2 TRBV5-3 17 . TGTGCCAGAAGCTTGTTTGTGCTAGCGGGAATCCAAGAGACCCAGTACTTC CARSLFVLAGIQETQYF
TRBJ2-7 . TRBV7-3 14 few TGTGCCAGCAGCTTTGCCGGGACAAGTTACGAGCAGTACTTC CASSFAGTSYEQYF
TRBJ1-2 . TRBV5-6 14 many TGTGCCAGCAGCTTAGGCAGGGTGGTCTATGGCTACACCTTC CASSLGRVVYGYTF
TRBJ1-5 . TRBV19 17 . TGTGCCAGTAGTATTAGCGGGGGTCGGTATAGCAATCAGCCCCAGCATTTT CASSISGGRYSNQPQHF
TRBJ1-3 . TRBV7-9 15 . TGTGCCAGCAGCTTAACTTTACAGGGTGGAAACACCATATATTTT CASSLTLQGGNTIYF
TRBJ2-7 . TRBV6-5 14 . TGTGCCAGCAGTTTAGGTAGCGAGAAATACGAGCAGTACTTC CASSLGSEKYEQYF
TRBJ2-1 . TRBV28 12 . TGTGCCAGCAGAGCGACTCCTAGTGAGCAGTTCTTC CASRATPSEQFF
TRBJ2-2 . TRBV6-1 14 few TGTGCCAGCAGTGAAAACGATTTTACCGGGGAGCTGTTTTTT CASSENDFTGELFF
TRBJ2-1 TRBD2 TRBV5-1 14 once TGCGCCAGCAGAGAAGCGGGAATAGGTAATGAGCAGTTCTTC CASREAGIGNEQFF
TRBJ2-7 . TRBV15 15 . TGTGCCACCAGCAGAGAGGTCCTCCCCCCCTACGAGCAGTACTTC CATSREVLPPYEQYF
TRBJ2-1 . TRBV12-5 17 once TGTGCTAGTGGTTTGGTACGATTAGCGGACGGGAACAATGAGCAGTTCTTC CASGLVRLADGNNEQFF
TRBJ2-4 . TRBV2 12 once TGTGCCAGGGCAGGGCTAGGAAACATTCAGTACTTC CARAGLGNIQYF
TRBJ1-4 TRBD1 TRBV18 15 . TGTGCCAGCTCTCAGACTCAGGGGGGCAATGAAAAACTGTTTTTT CASSQTQGGNEKLFF
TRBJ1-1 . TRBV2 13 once TGTGCCAGCAGTGGCCAAGTGAACACTGAAGCTTTCTTT CASSGQVNTEAFF
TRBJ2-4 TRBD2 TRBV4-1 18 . TGCGCCAGCAGCCGGGGAAGTGCTAGCGGGAGTGCCAAAAACATTCAGTACTTC CASSRGSASGSAKNIQYF
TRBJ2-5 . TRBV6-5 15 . TGTGCCAGCAGTTACATGAGTCTAGCGTGGGAGACCCAGTACTTC CASSYMSLAWETQYF
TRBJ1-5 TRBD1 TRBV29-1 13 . TGCAGCGTTTCCGACAGGGTCAATCAGCCCCAGCATTTT CSVSDRVNQPQHF
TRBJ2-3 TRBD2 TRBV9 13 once TGTGCCAGCGGAGCGGGAGGGCCAGATACGCAGTATTTT CASGAGGPDTQYF
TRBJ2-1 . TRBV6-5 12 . TGTGCCAGCAGCGACCCAGGGGTGGCGCAGTTCTTC CASSDPGVAQFF
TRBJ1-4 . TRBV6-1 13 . TGTGCCAGTGGGGGACCACAGTATGAAAAACTGTTTTTT CASGGPQYEKLFF
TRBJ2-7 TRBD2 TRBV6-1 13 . TGTGCCAGCATTAGCGGGAGAAACTACGAGCAGTACTTC CASISGRNYEQYF
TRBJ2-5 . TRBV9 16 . TGTGCCAGCAGCCCCACCCCGGGAGCATTGCAAGAGACCCAGTACTTC CASSPTPGALQETQYF
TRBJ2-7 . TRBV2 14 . TGTGCCAGCAGAGGAGGGGGGGCTGCCTACGAGCAGTACTTC CASRGGGAAYEQYF
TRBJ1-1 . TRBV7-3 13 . TGTGCCAGCAGCTTAACGGGGGGAACTGAAGCTTTCTTT CASSLTGGTEAFF
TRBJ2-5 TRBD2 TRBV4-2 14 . TGTGCCAGCAGCCCACTAGCGAGGGGAGAGACCCAGTACTTC CASSPLARGETQYF
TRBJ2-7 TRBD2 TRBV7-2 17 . TGTGCCAGCAGCACCCCCGGTGCGGGACTAGCGGGGGACGAGCAGTACTTC CASSTPGAGLAGDEQYF
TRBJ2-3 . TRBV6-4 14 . TGTGCCAGCAGTGACGTGGGTGGCACAGATACGCAGTATTTT CASSDVGGTDTQYF
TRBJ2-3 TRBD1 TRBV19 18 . TGTGCCAGTAGTATAGTCCCTCTTTTGGGACAGGGACCAGATACGCAGTATTTT CASSIVPLLGQGPDTQYF
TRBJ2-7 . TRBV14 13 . TGTGCCAGCAGCCAAGCGTCGGGCTACGAGCAGTACTTC CASSQASGYEQYF
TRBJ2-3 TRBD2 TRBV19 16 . TGTGCCAGTAGTCTTCAGACTAGCGGGAGTGCAGATACGCAGTATTTT CASSLQTSGSADTQYF
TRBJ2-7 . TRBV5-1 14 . TGCGCCAGCAGCTTGATCGGGTCTGGAGACGAGCAGTACTTC CASSLIGSGDEQYF
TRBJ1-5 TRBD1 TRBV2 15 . TGTGCCAGCAGTGAGATGACAGGGAACTTGACGCCCCAGCATTTT CASSEMTGNLTPQHF
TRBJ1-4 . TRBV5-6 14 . TGTGCCAGCAGCTTTGGGGCAACTAATGAAAAACTGTTTTTT CASSFGATNEKLFF
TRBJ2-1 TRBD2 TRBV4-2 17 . TGTGCCAGCAGCGACTCGGGGTGGAGCGGGAGCTACAATGAGCAGTTCTTC CASSDSGWSGSYNEQFF
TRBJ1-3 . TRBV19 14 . TGTGCCAGTAGTTCAGGGCCCTCTGGAAACACCATATATTTT CASSSGPSGNTIYF
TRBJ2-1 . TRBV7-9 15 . TGTGCCACGACGTACGGGGCAGGGGTGGGGAATGAGCAGTTCTTC CATTYGAGVGNEQFF
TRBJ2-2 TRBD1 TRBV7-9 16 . TGTGCCAGCAGCTTAATTGGACAGGGGGCCACCGGGGAGCTGTTTTTT CASSLIGQGATGELFF
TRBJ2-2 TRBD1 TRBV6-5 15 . TGTGCCAGCAGTTATCAGACAGGGGGCACCGGGGAGCTGTTTTTT CASSYQTGGTGELFF
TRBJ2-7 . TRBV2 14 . TGTGCCAGCAGTCCGGGACTCATCAACTACGAGCAGTACTTC CASSPGLINYEQYF
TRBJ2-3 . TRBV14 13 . TGTGCCAGCAGCCCCCGGGGGTACCATACGCAGTATTTT CASSPRGYHTQYF
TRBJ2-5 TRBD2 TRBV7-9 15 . TGTGCCAGCAGCTTAACTAGCGGGAGGGGAGAGACCCAGTACTTC CASSLTSGRGETQYF
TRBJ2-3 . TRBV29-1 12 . TGCAGCACCGAGGGAGGCACAGATACGCAGTATTTT CSTEGGTDTQYF
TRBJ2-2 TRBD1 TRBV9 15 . TGTGCCAGCAGCGTACCGCCAGGGGGCGCCGGGGAGCTGTTTTTT CASSVPPGGAGELFF
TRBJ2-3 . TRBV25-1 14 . TGTGCCAGCAGTGCGGACACAAGCACAGATACGCAGTATTTT CASSADTSTDTQYF
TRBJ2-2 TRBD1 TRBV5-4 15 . TGTGCCAGCAGCTCAGGACAGGGGAACACCGGGGAGCTGTTTTTT CASSSGQGNTGELFF
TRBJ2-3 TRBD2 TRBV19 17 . TGTGCCAGTAGTCCCCGGACTAGCGGGAGGATAGCAGATACGCAGTATTTT CASSPRTSGRIADTQYF
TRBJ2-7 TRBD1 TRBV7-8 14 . TGTGCCAGCAGCTCGGACCAGGGGGCCTACGAGCAGTACTTC CASSSDQGAYEQYF
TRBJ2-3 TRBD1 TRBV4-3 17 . TGCGCCAGCAGCCAGGCCAGACAGGGGTCGAGCACAGATACGCAGTATTTT CASSQARQGSSTDTQYF
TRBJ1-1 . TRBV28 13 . TGTGCCAGCAGCCGACTCGCCCCGGGGGAAGCTTTTTTT CASSRLAPGEAFF
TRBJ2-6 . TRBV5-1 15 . TGCGCCAGCAGCGGAGGGGGCTCTGGGGCCAACGTCCTGACTTTC CASSGGGSGANVLTF